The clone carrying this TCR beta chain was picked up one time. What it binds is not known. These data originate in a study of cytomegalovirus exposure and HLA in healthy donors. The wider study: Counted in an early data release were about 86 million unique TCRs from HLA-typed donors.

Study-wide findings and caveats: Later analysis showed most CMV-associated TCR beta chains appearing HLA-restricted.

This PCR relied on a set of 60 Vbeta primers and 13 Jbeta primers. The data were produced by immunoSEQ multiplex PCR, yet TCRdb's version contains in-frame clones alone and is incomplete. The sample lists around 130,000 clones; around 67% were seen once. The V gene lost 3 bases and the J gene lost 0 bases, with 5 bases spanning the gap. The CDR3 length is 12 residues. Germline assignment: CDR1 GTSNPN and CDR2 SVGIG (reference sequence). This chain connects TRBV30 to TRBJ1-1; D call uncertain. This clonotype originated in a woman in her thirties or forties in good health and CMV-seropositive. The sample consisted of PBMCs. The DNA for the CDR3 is TGTGCCTGGAGGGAGATGAACACTGAAGCTTTCTTT. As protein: CAWREMNTEAFF.